This passage covers 22 T cell receptor beta chains from one sample sequenced in a study of T cells in Graves' hyperthyroidism and ophthalmopathy. TCR beta CDR3 region amplification was performed from RNA transcripts. Primed by the HTBI set, a first-round RT-PCR was run on the TCR CDR3. TCRdb fed the multiplex PCR reads into MiXCR, producing one record per CDR3 protein. The sample records around 600,000 distinct CDR3 sequences, about 45% being singletons. Sequencing used peripheral blood or thyroid tissue (not recorded which). These receptors all stem from an adult man with Graves' disease, either hyperthyroidism or ophthalmopathy (not recorded which).

This clonotype was recorded a few times. The rearrangement uses TRBV5-4 and TRBJ2-7, with 10 bases that match TRBD2. Germline lookup yields CDR1 SGHNT and CDR2 YYREEE (reference sequence). The length of the CDR3 is 15 residues. The V gene end was trimmed by 4 bases and the J gene end by 6 bases; junction bases not matched to a gene: 10. The chain's CDR3 is CASSPGLAGAGEQYF. CDR3 DNA sequence: TGTGCCAGCAGCCCCGGTCTAGCGGGGGCGGGCGAGCAGTACTTC. Full variable domain (remainder filled in from reference TRBV5-4 and TRBJ2-7): ETGVTQSPTHLIKTRGQQVTLRCSSQSGHNTVSWYQQALGQGPQFIFQYYREEENGRGNFPPRFSGLQFPNYSSELNVNALELDDSALYLCASSPGLAGAGEQYFGPGTRLTVT.

The chain combines TRBV7-9 with TRBJ1-1; 11 positions agree with TRBD1. The CDR3 contains 17 residues. Germline V CDR1 and CDR2: SEHNR, FQNEAQ (reference sequence). With 1 base clipped from V and 3 bases from J, the junction kept 7 bases outside the gene matches. The CDR3: CASSLVVDRGRDTEAFF. In DNA, the CDR3 is TGTGCCAGCAGCTTAGTGGTGGACAGGGGGCGGGACACTGAAGCTTTCTTT.

The table lists this clonotype with a few counts. Germline is not matched at one junction end, which may reflect a read error. The V call is TRBV7-9, the J call TRBJ1-3; D uncertain. Germline-derived CDR1 and CDR2 are SEHNR and FQNEAQ (reference sequence). CDR3 size: 16 residues. CDR3: CASSQARTDKGNTIYF. Here the CDR3 DNA reads TGCGCCAGCAGCCAAGCTCGGACTGACAAGGGAAACACCATATATTTT.

This clonotype was detected ten times or more. The J gene is TRBJ1-2, the V gene TRBV29-1; 9 positions match TRBD1. The CDR3 consists of 13 residues. Trimming took 6 bases from V and 6 from J; bases not matched to a gene: 8. The germline CDR1 and CDR2 sequences are SQVTM and ANQGSEA. The CDR3 region has the DNA TGCAGCGTGGGGACAGGGCGGAGCAATGGCTACACCTTC. Its protein product is CSVGTGRSNGYTF. Full variable domain (rest looked up from reference TRBV29-1 and TRBJ1-2): SAVISQKPSRDICQRGTSLTIQCQVDSQVTMMFWYRQQPGQSLTLIATANQGSEATYESGFVIDKFPISRPNLTFSTLTVSNMSPEDSSIYLCSVGTGRSNGYTFGSGTRLTVV.

The chain has TRBV12-3 or TRBV12-4 and TRBJ1-1; TRBD1 aligns across 8 bases. The trim removed 6 bases at V and 4 bases at J, leaving 7 bases unmatched. The CDR3 contains 14 residues. CDR3 loop: CASRDGQGSTEAFF. Written as DNA, the CDR3 is TGTGCCAGCAGAGACGGACAGGGTTCCACTGAAGCTTTCTTT.

The gene calls are TRBV12-3 or TRBV12-4 and TRBJ1-5; weak D call: TRBD1 (5 bases). The CDR3 covers 15 residues. Trimming stripped 6 bases from V and 6 bases from J, with 18 bases between. The CDR3 protein is CASSLGRAKAQPQHF. The DNA for the CDR3 is TGTGCCAGCAGCCTGGGACGTGCTAAGGCTCAGCCCCAGCATTTT.

This CDR3 is CASSPLARGSYGYTF. As DNA, the CDR3 is TGTGCCAGCAGCCCCCTCGCCCGGGGAAGCTATGGCTACACCTTC. The V call is TRBV7-2, the J call TRBJ1-2; D is undetermined. The V gene's germline CDR1 is SGHTA and CDR2 FQGNSA. Trimming took 5 bases from V and 4 from J, leaving 17 bases between them. The CDR3 has 15 residues.

This clonotype occurred a few times. The gene calls are TRBV2 and TRBJ2-5, with 8 nucleotides matching TRBD2. J gave up 2 bases and V 7 bases, and 18 bases lay outside the gene matches. CDR1 is SNHLY and CDR2 is FYNNEI in the germline V gene. The CDR3 spans 18 residues. CDR3 nucleotide sequence: TGTGCCAGCATCGGGAGGGGTCACACTGGGAGGCTTCAAGAGACCCAGTACTTC. It codes for CASIGRGHTGRLQETQYF.

The chain recombines TRBV5-1 with TRBJ1-1; 8 bases match TRBD1. The germline V gene encodes CDR1 SGHRS and CDR2 YFSETQ. Unmatched junction bases numbered 9, after V lost 2 bases and J lost 0 bases. This CDR3 is built from 17 residues. CDR3 residues: CASSFAGGLALNTEAFF. The CDR3 DNA reads as TGCGCCAGCAGCTTTGCAGGGGGCCTGGCCCTGAACACTGAAGCTTTCTTT.

V is TRBV24-1 and J is TRBJ2-2, with D possibly TRBD2 on 6 matching bases. This CDR3 contains 14 residues. V dropped 2 bases and J dropped 6 bases, with 9 bases sitting between them. The germline CDR1 and CDR2 sequences are KGHDR and SFDVKD. CDR3 loop: CATSDSSGAGELFF. DNA for the CDR3: TGTGCCACCAGTGATTCTTCGGGGGCCGGGGAGCTGTTTTTT.

This clonotype was counted only a few times. The V gene is TRBV6-6, the J gene TRBJ2-5, with D possibly matching TRBD1 (5 bases). The CDR3 length is 12 residues. Per germline, CDR1 MNHNY and CDR2 SVGAGI (reference sequence). V lost 5 bases and J lost 7, with 11 bases in between. The CDR3: CASSEDIGTQYF. The DNA for the CDR3 is TGTGCCAGCAGTGAGGACATAGGGACCCAGTACTTC.

The V gene is TRBV29-1, the J gene TRBJ1-3; possibly TRBD1 for D (6 bases). The CDR3 contains 13 residues. Germline V gives CDR1 SQVTM, CDR2 ANQGSEA. The DNA for the CDR3 is TGCAGTGAATCGGGGGCGCGCGGAAACACCATATATTTT. Its translation: CSESGARGNTIYF.

This clonotype showed up many times. The chain has TRBV7-9 and TRBJ2-5; D possibly matches TRBD1 or TRBD2 (5 bases each). CDR1 and CDR2 (germline): SEHNR, FQNEAQ (reference sequence). The V gene lost 5 bases and the J gene lost 5 bases, with 12 bases spanning the gap. The CDR3 extends over 13 amino acids. The CDR3 loop reads CASSPGTYETQYF. In nucleotides, the CDR3 is TGTGCCAGCAGCCCCGGGACGTACGAGACCCAGTACTTC.

The chain couples TRBV7-8 to TRBJ2-7; 9 bases line up with TRBD1. J gave up 1 base and V 0 bases, and 7 bases lay outside the gene matches. This CDR3 region has 17 residues. Germline loops: CDR1 SGHVS, CDR2 FQNEAQ. CDR3 amino acids: CASSLARTGVPSYEQYF. The DNA of the CDR3 is TGTGCCAGCAGCTTAGCTCGGACAGGGGTTCCGTCCTACGAGCAGTACTTC.

As regards this clonotype: A much larger clone is a single base away; this may be a read error. V is TRBV2 and J is TRBJ2-7; 9 nucleotides agree with TRBD1. V lost 7 bases, J lost 3 bases, and 7 bases stayed unmatched. CDR1 is SNHLY and CDR2 is FYNNEI in the germline V gene. The CDR3 covers 14 residues. In DNA form, the CDR3 reads TGTGCCAGCACTCTGACAGGGGGTAGCTACGAGCAGTACTTC. Protein: CASTLTGGSYEQYF.

At least ten counts were recorded for this clonotype. The chain employs TRBV20-1 and TRBJ1-1, with 9 bases aligning to TRBD1. The germline CDR1 and CDR2 sequences are DFQATT and SNEGSKA (reference sequence). Trimming took 6 bases from V and 0 from J; bases not matched to a gene: 11. There are 16 residues in the CDR3. CDR3 DNA: TGCAGTGCCCCTGACGGGACAGGGACCCTGAACACTGAAGCTTTCTTT. As protein: CSAPDGTGTLNTEAFF.

This clonotype was observed a handful of times. This chain joins TRBV6-6 and TRBJ1-4; D remains unclear. The V gene's germline CDR1 is MNHNY and CDR2 SVGAGI (reference sequence). This CDR3 is built from 14 residues. V was clipped by 0 bases and J by 4 bases, with 6 bases between them. The CDR3 here is CASSYSALNEKLFF. The CDR3, as DNA: TGTGCCAGCAGTTACTCTGCCCTTAATGAAAAACTGTTTTTT.

This clonotype has a count of ten or more. An end of the junction does not agree with germline; a read error may underlie this. This rearrangement joins TRBV5-1 to TRBJ1-1; D remains unclear. The CDR3 length is 13 residues. Germline V gene sequence: CDR1 SGHRS, CDR2 YFSETQ. This CDR3 is CASSFSQNTEAFF. Here the CDR3 DNA reads TGTGCCAGCAGCTTTTCACAGAACACTGAAGCTTTCTTT.

V usage is TRBV7-2 and J usage is TRBJ1-1, with D perhaps matching TRBD1 (5 bases). Germline-derived CDR1 and CDR2 are SGHTA and FQGNSA. Trimming stripped 5 bases from V and 0 bases from J, with 16 bases between. The CDR3 runs to 16 residues. The CDR3 loop is CASSQDAGSMNTEAFF. DNA of the CDR3: TGTGCCAGCAGCCAAGACGCAGGGTCCATGAACACTGAAGCTTTCTTT.

This clonotype was seen at least ten times. The chain links TRBV7-2 to TRBJ1-4; TRBD1 matches 9 bases. The V gene end was trimmed by 10 bases and the J gene end by 5 bases; junction bases not matched to a gene: 5. Germline-derived CDR1 and CDR2 are SGHTA and FQGNSA. The CDR3 has 13 amino acids. CDR3 amino acids: CATSTGGNEKLFF. DNA for the CDR3: TGTGCCACCTCGACAGGGGGGAATGAAAAACTGTTTTTT.

A few counts support this clonotype. The chain has TRBV30 and TRBJ1-1; D perhaps matches TRBD1 (5 bases). V was trimmed by 5 bases and J by 8 bases, leaving 9 bases between them. CDR1 is GTSNPN and CDR2 is SVGIG in the germline V gene (reference sequence). CDR3 length: 10 amino acids. The CDR3 sequence is CAWAGTEAFF. The DNA of the CDR3 is TGTGCCTGGGCCGGGACCGAAGCTTTCTTT.

At least ten counts were recorded for this clonotype. CDR3 DNA: TGTGCCAGCAGCTTCGGACAGGGGATCTACTATGGCTACACCTTC. Translation: CASSFGQGIYYGYTF. V usage is TRBV5-5 and J usage is TRBJ1-2; 9 nucleotides match TRBD1. Germline assignment: CDR1 SGHKS and CDR2 YYEKEE (reference sequence). The CDR3 is 15 amino acids. V lost 2 bases and J lost 3; bases outside the gene matches: 5.